This entry lists 10 T cell receptor beta chains sequenced from one sample in a study of OX40 agonist ivuxolimab in advanced cancers. Only in-frame clones appear in the TCRdb table, and some are missing; sequencing was by immunoSEQ multiplex PCR. The profile shows tens of thousands of clones, about three quarters of them singletons. The sequencing used CD4+ or CD8+ T cells sorted from blood, collected in a trial of the OX40 agonist ivuxolimab. The receptors come from an adult with an advanced solid tumor such as melanoma, head and neck, liver or kidney cancer.

This chain connects TRBV4-2 to TRBJ2-3; no reliable D call. CDR3 length: 12 amino acids. Trimming left V 6 bases short and J 5 bases short, with 9 bases between. The V gene's germline CDR1 is LGHNA and CDR2 YNFKEQ. CDR3 residues: CASSPDGDTQYF. For the CDR3, the DNA is TGTGCCAGCAGTCCGGACGGAGATACGCAGTATTTT.

The CDR3 nucleotides read TGCAGTGCTGTAATGGAGGCCCAGTACTTC. Translating it yields CSAVMEAQYF. The chain employs TRBV20-1 and TRBJ2-5; possibly TRBD2 for D (5 bases). CDR3 size: 10 residues. The V end was cut by 5 bases, the J end by 9 bases, with 10 bases between. Germline V gene data show CDR1 as DFQATT and CDR2 as SNEGSKA (reference sequence).

This clone qualifies as medium-sized. The V and J genes are TRBV14 and TRBJ1-2; D might be TRBD1 (5 bases). V was trimmed by 1 base and J by 6 bases, leaving 15 bases between them. CDR3 length equals 15 residues. Germline-derived CDR1 and CDR2 are SGHDN and FVKESK. The CDR3 nucleotides read TGTGCCAGCAGCCAAGTCGCAGGGAGGGTAGATGGCTACACCTTC. Its protein is CASSQVAGRVDGYTF.

The genes are TRBV6-6 and TRBJ1-1; D is unclear. Germline V gene lookup returns CDR1 MNHNY and CDR2 SVGAGI (reference sequence). V was pared by 3 bases and J by 6 bases, with 5 bases between. The CDR3 length is 11 residues. This chain's CDR3 is CASSYGPEAFF. The CDR3 DNA sequence: TGTGCCAGCAGTTATGGTCCTGAAGCTTTCTTT.

The J gene is TRBJ2-2, the V gene TRBV7-9; 9 bases map to TRBD1. The trim removed 5 bases at V and 6 bases at J, leaving 13 bases unmatched. There are 17 residues in the CDR3. The germline V gene encodes CDR1 SEHNR and CDR2 FQNEAQ (reference sequence). The CDR3 nucleotides are TGTGCCAGCAGCCGTCCTCGGACAGGGGAGGTTGCCGGGGAGCTGTTTTTT. Translation gives CASSRPRTGEVAGELFF.

The rearrangement joins TRBV5-1 to TRBJ1-1, with TRBD1 identical over 7 bases. V shed 2 bases, J shed 1 base, and the junction held 2 bases outside the gene matches. The CDR3 extends over 14 amino acids. Germline CDR1 and CDR2: SGHRS and YFSETQ. The CDR3 region is CASSLQGSNTEAFF. CDR3 coding DNA: TGCGCCAGCAGCTTACAGGGGTCGAACACTGAAGCTTTCTTT.

This clone was counted a single time. The chain couples TRBV7-2 to TRBJ2-2, with D unresolved. Germline lookup yields CDR1 SGHTA and CDR2 FQGNSA. Trimming removed 1 base at V and 1 base at J, with 4 bases between. CDR3 size: 14 residues. Here the CDR3 reads CASSLVGNTGELFF. The CDR3 DNA is TGTGCCAGCAGCTTAGTAGGGAACACCGGGGAGCTGTTTTTT.

This clone was counted only a few times. The CDR3 sequence: CASTWPGGIYGYTF. In DNA form, the CDR3 reads TGTGCCAGCACATGGCCCGGTGGGATTTATGGCTACACCTTC. This rearrangement joins TRBV28 to TRBJ1-2; D unclear. Germline V gene data show CDR1 as MDHEN and CDR2 as SYDVKM. Trimming pared 7 bases from V and 5 bases from J, leaving 17 bases between. This CDR3 has 14 residues.

The V call is TRBV19, the J call TRBJ1-4, with no clear D. The CDR3 length is 15 residues. Germline lookup yields CDR1 LNHDA and CDR2 SQIVND (reference sequence). V lost 3 bases and J lost 1, with 9 bases in between. The CDR3 region is CASSMMTQTNEKLFF. For the CDR3, the DNA is TGTGCCAGTAGTATGATGACACAAACTAATGAAAAACTGTTTTTT.

In this sample, this clone turned up a few times. The chain uses TRBV19 and TRBJ1-2, with D unresolved. The germline CDR1 and CDR2 sequences are LNHDA and SQIVND (reference sequence). V shed 3 bases and J shed 0 bases, with 8 bases lying between them. There are 14 residues in the CDR3. In nucleotides, the CDR3 is TGTGCCAGTAGTATGTCTGTGGCTAACTATGGCTACACCTTC. Protein sequence: CASSMSVANYGYTF.